One sample yielded the 18 T cell receptor beta chains listed below, sequenced in a study of long-term antiretroviral therapy in people with HIV. With survey level as its setting, the immunoSEQ assay was v3.0. Method: immunoSEQ multiplex PCR; TCRdb's copy keeps in-frame clones and lacks some. Of about 30,000 clones listed, approximately 90% are singletons. Sequenced material: unsorted PBMCs, taken 3.2 years before starting antiretroviral therapy. The source is a man between 50 and 59 years old with HIV.

This rearrangement joins TRBV23-1 to TRBJ1-4, with TRBD1 matching over 10 bases. TRBV23-1 is annotated as an ORF whose role is uncertain. J lost 3 bases, V lost 2 bases, and 3 bases had no gene match. CDR3 size: 16 residues. DNA for the CDR3: TGCGCCAGCAGTCAAACAGGACAGGGGGCTAATGAAAAACTGTTTTTT. This translates into CASSQTGQGANEKLFF.

The chain combines TRBV30 with TRBJ2-3; 13 nucleotides match TRBD2. Losses at the gene ends were 3 bases for V and 1 base for J; bases not matched to a gene: 10. Germline CDR1 and CDR2: GTSNPN and SVGIG (reference sequence). The CDR3 runs 18 residues. The CDR3 nucleotides read TGTGCCTGGAGCAAAGGGGGGACTAGCGGGGCCCGCACAGATACGCAGTATTTT. It is translated as CAWSKGGTSGARTDTQYF.

The genes are TRBV5-4 and TRBJ2-2; 11 bases line up with TRBD2. The CDR3 totals 16 residues. The germline gives CDR1 SGHNT, CDR2 YYREEE (reference sequence). After removal of 3 bases from V and 6 bases from J, the junction contained 7 bases not matched to a gene. CDR3 in amino acids: CASSSPTSGASGELFF. The CDR3 DNA sequence: TGTGCCAGCAGCTCACCGACTAGCGGGGCTTCCGGGGAGCTGTTTTTT.

This clone was counted a single time. The V gene is TRBV2, the J gene TRBJ1-1, with unresolved D. Per germline, CDR1 SNHLY and CDR2 FYNNEI. Deletions cut 1 base from V and 1 base from J, with 4 bases between. The CDR3 spans 13 residues. CDR3 DNA: TGTGCCAGCAGTGAAGACAGGAACACTGAAGCTTTCTTT. Translation gives CASSEDRNTEAFF.

This chain links TRBV27 with TRBJ2-2; 7 bases agree with TRBD2. J lost 0 bases, V lost 6 bases, and 10 bases had no gene match. Germline-derived CDR1 and CDR2 are MNHEY and SMNVEV (reference sequence). The CDR3 consists of 17 residues. The DNA for the CDR3 is TGTGCCAGCAGCTTAAGAGCGGGACTCTCGAACACCGGGGAGCTGTTTTTT. Encoded protein: CASSLRAGLSNTGELFF.

This sequence joins TRBV10-3 and TRBJ2-7; D call uncertain. V lost 10 bases and J lost 6, with 19 bases in between. The CDR3 runs to 13 residues. The V gene's germline CDR1 is ENHRY and CDR2 SYGVKD. The DNA of the CDR3 is TGTGCCACGCGCTTCTTAGTTCTCCGCGAGCAGTACTTC. Protein sequence: CATRFLVLREQYF.

This clone was observed a handful of times. Within the sample, other DNA sequences also encode this same CDR3. The chain has TRBV9 and TRBJ1-5; TRBD1 might be the D (5 bases). Trimming removed 4 bases from V and 2 bases from J, with 10 bases in between. Germline V gene sequence: CDR1 SGDLS, CDR2 YYNGEE. This CDR3 has 14 residues. CDR3 region: CASSPGGGNQPQHF. The CDR3 region has the DNA TGTGCCAGCAGCCCCGGAGGGGGCAATCAGCCCCAGCATTTT.

This chain links TRBV9 with TRBJ2-5, with 9 bases identical to TRBD2. With 4 bases clipped from V and 4 bases from J, the junction kept 8 bases outside the gene matches. Germline V gives CDR1 SGDLS, CDR2 YYNGEE. The CDR3 consists of 15 residues. CDR3 nucleotide sequence: TGTGCCAGCAGCCCACGGACTAGCGAGATAGAGACCCAGTACTTC. Protein: CASSPRTSEIETQYF.

The genes are TRBV7-2 and TRBJ2-4; D possibly corresponds to TRBD2 (6 bases). This CDR3 has 14 amino acids. Trimming cost V 0 bases and J 8 bases, with 11 bases left between them. Germline V gives CDR1 SGHTA, CDR2 FQGNSA. CDR3 DNA sequence: TGTGCCAGCAGCTTAGCGACTAGGGTAGACATTCAGTACTTC. This codes for CASSLATRVDIQYF.

The gene calls are TRBV15 and TRBJ2-1; TRBD2 matches at 11 bases. The V segment lost 1 base and the J segment 3 bases; nucleotides outside the gene matches: 11. Germline lookup yields CDR1 LNHNV and CDR2 YYDKDF (reference sequence). The CDR3 runs 19 residues. The CDR3 nucleotides are TGTGCCACCAGCAGAGGATGGGCTAGCGGGGGGACCAGCTACAATGAGCAGTTCTTC. As protein: CATSRGWASGGTSYNEQFF.

The chain combines TRBV18 with TRBJ2-2; D possibly corresponds to TRBD1 (6 bases). The germline V and J ends were trimmed by 1 base and 6 bases, with 15 bases remaining between them. The CDR3 sequence is 16 residues long. Germline V gene lookup returns CDR1 KGHSH and CDR2 LQKENI. CDR3 residues: CASSPQKPGDAGELFF. Written as DNA, the CDR3 is TGTGCCAGCTCACCACAAAAACCAGGGGATGCCGGGGAGCTGTTTTTT.

V is TRBV5-5 and J is TRBJ1-1, with D perhaps TRBD1 (6 bases). The CDR3 is 14 amino acids. Trimming cost V 2 bases and J 8 bases, with 16 bases left between them. Germline V gene sequence: CDR1 SGHKS, CDR2 YYEKEE (reference sequence). The CDR3 loop is CASSFGTQRAEAFF. CDR3 nucleotides: TGTGCCAGCAGCTTCGGGACACAACGAGCCGAAGCTTTCTTT.

The gene calls are TRBV7-2 and TRBJ2-3; D not certain. Germline V gene data show CDR1 as SGHTA and CDR2 as FQGNSA. V was pared by 4 bases and J by 0 bases, with 8 bases between. CDR3 length: 14 residues. The DNA of the CDR3 is TGTGCCAGCAGCTCGGACCCTAGCACAGATACGCAGTATTTT. It translates to CASSSDPSTDTQYF.

The chain couples TRBV5-4 to TRBJ2-3; the match to TRBD2 covers 10 bases. The CDR3 contains 15 residues. Looked up from germline, CDR1 is SGHNT and CDR2 is YYREEE (reference sequence). V was clipped by 5 bases and J by 3 bases; unmatched bases: 6. The CDR3 DNA reads TGTGCCAGCAGGAGCGGGGGGGCCTCGACAGATACGCAGTATTTT. Protein sequence: CASRSGGASTDTQYF.

The V and J genes are TRBV4-1 and TRBJ1-4, with 12 bases that match TRBD1. This CDR3 has 18 residues. Germline trimming cut 1 base from V and 8 bases from J; bases unmatched to any gene: 11. The germline gives CDR1 MGHRA, CDR2 YSYEKL. CDR3: CASSQGQGQGAQREKLFF. In DNA form, the CDR3 reads TGCGCCAGCAGCCAAGGGCAGGGACAGGGGGCGCAAAGGGAAAAACTGTTTTTT.

The chain links TRBV20-1 to TRBJ2-7; D unclear. Trimming removed 2 bases from V and 5 bases from J, with 7 bases in between. Germline assignment: CDR1 DFQATT and CDR2 SNEGSKA (reference sequence). This CDR3 is built from 11 residues. The CDR3 here is CSARQINEQYF. The CDR3 coding sequence is TGCAGTGCTAGACAAATCAACGAGCAGTACTTC.

The V and J genes are TRBV2 and TRBJ1-1; a weak D match, TRBD1 (6 bases). Between the trimmed V and J ends, which lost 7 bases and 6 bases, there was a span of 12 bases. This CDR3 contains 12 residues. The germline V gene encodes CDR1 SNHLY and CDR2 FYNNEI. The CDR3 loop reads CASTGAAAEAFF. Written as DNA, the CDR3 is TGTGCCAGCACAGGGGCGGCTGCTGAAGCTTTCTTT.

The CDR3 loop is CASSESRLAGRGETQYF. Here the CDR3 DNA reads TGTGCCAGCAGTGAATCTCGGTTAGCGGGAAGGGGAGAGACCCAGTACTTC. The chain combines TRBV6-1 with TRBJ2-5; TRBD2 agrees at 8 bases. The germline V gene encodes CDR1 MNHNS and CDR2 SASEGT. This CDR3 has 17 residues. Trimming took 2 bases from V and 4 from J; bases not matched to a gene: 12.